These T cell receptor beta chains were read from a single sample in a study of Ad26.COV2.S vaccination and SARS-CoV-2 variants. Measured with immunoSEQ multiplex PCR; TCRdb has only the in-frame clones, and not every one. The table records around 300,000 clones, 88% of them present only once. This specimen was peripheral blood, taken in a trial of Ad26.COV2.S vaccine versus placebo. The source is a person between 18 and 65 years old who received the Ad26.COV2.S COVID-19 vaccine or a placebo. CDR3s include the opening cysteine and the closing phenylalanine or tryptophan. Each record gives: CDR3 protein, J gene, V gene, CDR3 length, D gene. A D gene is named only where the DNA matches it firmly.

CDR3aa: CASTLKDWGTDTQYF
j_gene: TRBJ2-3
v_gene: TRBV11-2
len: 15
d_gene: -

CDR3aa: CASSPAPGDTEAFF
j_gene: TRBJ1-1
v_gene: TRBV5-4
len: 14
d_gene: -

CDR3aa: CASSLETYGDNEQFF
j_gene: TRBJ2-1
v_gene: TRBV5-4
len: 15
d_gene: -

CDR3aa: CASSVAAGQETQYF
j_gene: TRBJ2-5
v_gene: TRBV9
len: 14
d_gene: -

CDR3aa: CAAGRTSSGTQYF
j_gene: TRBJ2-5
v_gene: TRBV6-5
len: 13
d_gene: -

CDR3aa: CASSSPRGFQETQYF
j_gene: TRBJ2-5
v_gene: TRBV5-1
len: 15
d_gene: -

CDR3aa: CASSLRGGKETQYF
j_gene: TRBJ2-5
v_gene: TRBV5-4
len: 14
d_gene: TRBD2

CDR3aa: CASSLEARSSQFF
j_gene: TRBJ2-1
v_gene: TRBV7-3
len: 13
d_gene: -

CDR3aa: CASSLDTGTPRTPLHF
j_gene: TRBJ1-6
v_gene: TRBV11-2
len: 16
d_gene: -

CDR3aa: CASSLTGAGTEAFF
j_gene: TRBJ1-1
v_gene: TRBV7-3
len: 14
d_gene: -

CDR3aa: CASRQDRDGYTF
j_gene: TRBJ1-2
v_gene: TRBV12-3/TRBV12-4
len: 12
d_gene: -

CDR3aa: CASSLRVNTEAFF
j_gene: TRBJ1-1
v_gene: TRBV12-3/TRBV12-4
len: 13
d_gene: -

CDR3aa: CASSLGLGPSSYNEQFF
j_gene: TRBJ2-1
v_gene: TRBV11-3
len: 17
d_gene: -

CDR3aa: CASSSRDRLHYSNQPQHF
j_gene: TRBJ1-5
v_gene: TRBV6-2/TRBV6-3
len: 18
d_gene: TRBD1

CDR3aa: CASSLKVGIEQFF
j_gene: TRBJ2-1
v_gene: TRBV7-3
len: 13
d_gene: -

CDR3aa: CAWSVGGGWYEQYF
j_gene: TRBJ2-7
v_gene: TRBV30
len: 14
d_gene: TRBD2

CDR3aa: CATRSHNEQFF
j_gene: TRBJ2-1
v_gene: TRBV4-1
len: 11
d_gene: -

CDR3aa: CASSQDAGYQETQYF
j_gene: TRBJ2-5
v_gene: TRBV3-1/TRBV3-2
len: 15
d_gene: -

CDR3aa: CASTPGPQSRSSYNSPLHF
j_gene: TRBJ1-6
v_gene: TRBV2
len: 19
d_gene: -

CDR3aa: CASQGQGANNSPLHF
j_gene: TRBJ1-6
v_gene: TRBV7-8
len: 15
d_gene: TRBD1

CDR3aa: CASSRTSGGRTDTQYF
j_gene: TRBJ2-3
v_gene: TRBV5-1
len: 16
d_gene: TRBD2

CDR3aa: CASSTTGDYGYTF
j_gene: TRBJ1-2
v_gene: TRBV5-4
len: 13
d_gene: TRBD1

CDR3aa: CSVVIAAGGETQYF
j_gene: TRBJ2-5
v_gene: TRBV29-1
len: 14
d_gene: -

CDR3aa: CASSDRGPLSNQPQHF
j_gene: TRBJ1-5
v_gene: TRBV2
len: 16
d_gene: TRBD1

CDR3aa: CASSVTGGSTGELFF
j_gene: TRBJ2-2
v_gene: TRBV9
len: 15
d_gene: TRBD2

CDR3aa: CASSLSGELFF
j_gene: TRBJ2-2
v_gene: TRBV28
len: 11
d_gene: -

CDR3aa: CASMRGLTGELFF
j_gene: TRBJ2-2
v_gene: TRBV6-5
len: 13
d_gene: -

CDR3aa: CASSLWGNNEQFF
j_gene: TRBJ2-1
v_gene: TRBV12-3/TRBV12-4
len: 13
d_gene: -

CDR3aa: CASSLDDRNYGYTF
j_gene: TRBJ1-2
v_gene: TRBV11-2
len: 14
d_gene: -

CDR3aa: CASSDLAGGPVEQYF
j_gene: TRBJ2-7
v_gene: TRBV9
len: 15
d_gene: TRBD2

CDR3aa: CAWSKGQGAHGQYF
j_gene: TRBJ2-7
v_gene: TRBV30
len: 14
d_gene: TRBD1

CDR3aa: CASSLQGRSGGGYTF
j_gene: TRBJ1-2
v_gene: TRBV28
len: 15
d_gene: -

CDR3aa: CASSVEGGHEFDGYTF
j_gene: TRBJ1-2
v_gene: TRBV9
len: 16
d_gene: -

CDR3aa: CASSPMAGGRLGNEQFF
j_gene: TRBJ2-1
v_gene: TRBV28
len: 17
d_gene: TRBD2

CDR3aa: CASSLGQQPYEQYF
j_gene: TRBJ2-7
v_gene: TRBV5-4
len: 14
d_gene: -

CDR3aa: CASSLGKVTDTQYF
j_gene: TRBJ2-3
v_gene: TRBV5-1
len: 14
d_gene: -

CDR3aa: CASSRTGQGDSPLHF
j_gene: TRBJ1-6
v_gene: TRBV4-3
len: 15
d_gene: TRBD1

CDR3aa: CASSQDAGTPLGNEQFF
j_gene: TRBJ2-1
v_gene: TRBV4-3
len: 17
d_gene: -

CDR3aa: CATGQGRYEQYF
j_gene: TRBJ2-7
v_gene: TRBV11-2
len: 12
d_gene: TRBD1

CDR3aa: CATSSREAFRWAFF
j_gene: TRBJ1-1
v_gene: TRBV15
len: 14
d_gene: -

CDR3aa: CASSPGLAGGYPSTDTQYF
j_gene: TRBJ2-3
v_gene: TRBV5-8
len: 19
d_gene: TRBD2

CDR3aa: CASSPQGAGNTIYF
j_gene: TRBJ1-3
v_gene: TRBV18
len: 14
d_gene: -

CDR3aa: CASSAPGQGTETQYF
j_gene: TRBJ2-5
v_gene: TRBV5-4
len: 15
d_gene: TRBD1

CDR3aa: CASSLSGGQPQHF
j_gene: TRBJ1-5
v_gene: TRBV6-5
len: 13
d_gene: -

CDR3aa: CASSLWQIHNEQFF
j_gene: TRBJ2-1
v_gene: TRBV5-6
len: 14
d_gene: -

CDR3aa: CASSVEGLSTDTQYF
j_gene: TRBJ2-3
v_gene: TRBV9
len: 15
d_gene: -

CDR3aa: CASSLGVGGQQKLFF
j_gene: TRBJ1-4
v_gene: TRBV7-2
len: 15
d_gene: -

CDR3aa: CASSMTGMGQPQHF
j_gene: TRBJ1-5
v_gene: TRBV19
len: 14
d_gene: TRBD1

CDR3aa: CASSWDRGNSPLHF
j_gene: TRBJ1-6
v_gene: TRBV5-6
len: 14
d_gene: TRBD1

CDR3aa: CASSLGGTIYEQYF
j_gene: TRBJ2-7
v_gene: TRBV6-5
len: 14
d_gene: -

CDR3aa: CASSHRGINQPQHF
j_gene: TRBJ1-5
v_gene: TRBV4-2
len: 14
d_gene: -

CDR3aa: CASSSQGARTDTQYF
j_gene: TRBJ2-3
v_gene: TRBV5-1
len: 15
d_gene: TRBD1

CDR3aa: CASSMQVSGANVLTF
j_gene: TRBJ2-6
v_gene: TRBV19
len: 15
d_gene: -